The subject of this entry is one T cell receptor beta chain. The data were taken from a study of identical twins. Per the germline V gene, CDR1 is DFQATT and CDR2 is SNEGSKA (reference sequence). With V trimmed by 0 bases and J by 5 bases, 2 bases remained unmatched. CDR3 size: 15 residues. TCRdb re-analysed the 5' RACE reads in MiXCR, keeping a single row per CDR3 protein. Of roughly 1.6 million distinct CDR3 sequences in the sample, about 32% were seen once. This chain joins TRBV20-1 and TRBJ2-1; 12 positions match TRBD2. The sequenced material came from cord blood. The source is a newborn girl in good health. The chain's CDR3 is CSARDRLAGDNEQFF. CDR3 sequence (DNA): TGCAGTGCTAGAGATAGACTAGCGGGAGACAATGAGCAGTTCTTC.